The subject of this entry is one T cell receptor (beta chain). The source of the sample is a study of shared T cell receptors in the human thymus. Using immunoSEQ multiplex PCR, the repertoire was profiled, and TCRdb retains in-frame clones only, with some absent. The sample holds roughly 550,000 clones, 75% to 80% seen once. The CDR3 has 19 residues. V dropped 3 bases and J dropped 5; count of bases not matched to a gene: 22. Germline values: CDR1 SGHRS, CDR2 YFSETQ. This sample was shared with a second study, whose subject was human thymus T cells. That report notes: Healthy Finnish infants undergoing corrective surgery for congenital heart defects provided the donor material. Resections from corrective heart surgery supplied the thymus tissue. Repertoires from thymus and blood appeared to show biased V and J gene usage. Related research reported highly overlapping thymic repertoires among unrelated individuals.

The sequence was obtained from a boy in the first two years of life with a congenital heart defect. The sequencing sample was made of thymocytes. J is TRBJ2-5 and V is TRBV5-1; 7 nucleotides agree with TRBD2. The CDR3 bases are TGCGCCAGCAGCTGCCATGACCGAACTAGCGCCCCGATAGGGGAGACCCAGTACTTC. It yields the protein CASSCHDRTSAPIGETQYF.